This TCR beta chain was sequenced in a study of cytomegalovirus exposure and HLA in healthy donors. CDR3 length equals 13 residues. Per the germline V gene, CDR1 is MNHNY and CDR2 is SVGAGI (reference sequence). Unmatched junction bases numbered 2, after V lost 4 bases and J lost 4 bases. This clone appeared once. What it binds is not known. Notes on the study in general: A later analysis linked 15,000 to 20,000 TCR beta sequences to HLA alleles at 0.05 false discovery rate.

In the PCR, 60 Vbeta and 13 Jbeta primers were used. Sequencing was performed with immunoSEQ multiplex PCR; in TCRdb, only in-frame clones are kept and a portion is missing. The data contain approximately 170,000 clones, approximately 71% of them seen just once; the ten biggest clones take up approximately 1.5%. The chain links TRBV6-6 to TRBJ1-1; 8 nucleotides match TRBD1. The origin of this receptor is a man aged 50-59 years in good health and CMV-seronegative. Sequences were obtained from PBMCs. CDR3 coding DNA: TGTGCCAGCAGTTTAACAGGGGGCACTGAAGCTTTCTTT. Amino acids: CASSLTGGTEAFF.